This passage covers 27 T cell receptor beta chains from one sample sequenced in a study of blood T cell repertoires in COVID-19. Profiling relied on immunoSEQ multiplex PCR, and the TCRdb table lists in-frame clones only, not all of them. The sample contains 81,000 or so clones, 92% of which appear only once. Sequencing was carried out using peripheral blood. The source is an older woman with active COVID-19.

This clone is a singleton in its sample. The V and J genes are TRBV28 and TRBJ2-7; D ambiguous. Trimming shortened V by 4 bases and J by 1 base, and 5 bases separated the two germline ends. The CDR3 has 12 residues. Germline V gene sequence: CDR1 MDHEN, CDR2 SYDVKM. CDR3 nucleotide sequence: TGTGCCAGCAGTTCCGGGTCCTACGAGCAGTACTTC. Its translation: CASSSGSYEQYF.

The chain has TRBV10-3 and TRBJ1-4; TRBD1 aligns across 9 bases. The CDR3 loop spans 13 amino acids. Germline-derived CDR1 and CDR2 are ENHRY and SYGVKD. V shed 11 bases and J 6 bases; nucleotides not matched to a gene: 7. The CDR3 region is CASQDRGDEKLFF. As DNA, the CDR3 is TGTGCCTCGCAGGACAGGGGAGATGAAAAACTGTTTTTT.

The CDR3 reads CASSLGVGRANYGYTF. CDR3 sequence (DNA): TGTGCCAGCAGCTTAGGAGTGGGCCGAGCTAACTATGGCTACACCTTC. The V call is TRBV7-2, the J call TRBJ1-2; D not certain. The germline V gene has CDR1 SGHTA and CDR2 FQGNSA. The CDR3 runs 16 residues. V lost 1 base and J 0 bases, leaving 12 bases between the germline ends.

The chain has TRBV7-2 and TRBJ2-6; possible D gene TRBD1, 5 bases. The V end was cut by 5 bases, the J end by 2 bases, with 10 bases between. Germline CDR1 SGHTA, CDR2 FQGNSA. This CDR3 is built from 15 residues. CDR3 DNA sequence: TGTGCCAGCAGCCTTCGACAGACTGGGGCCAACGTCCTGACTTTC. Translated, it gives CASSLRQTGANVLTF.

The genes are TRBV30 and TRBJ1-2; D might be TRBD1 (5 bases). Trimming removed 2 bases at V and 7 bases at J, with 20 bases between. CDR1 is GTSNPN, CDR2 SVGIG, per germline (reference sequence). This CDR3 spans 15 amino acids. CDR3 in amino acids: CAWSTRAGRSSGYTF. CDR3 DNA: TGTGCCTGGAGTACTCGGGCAGGGAGGTCCTCTGGCTACACCTTC.

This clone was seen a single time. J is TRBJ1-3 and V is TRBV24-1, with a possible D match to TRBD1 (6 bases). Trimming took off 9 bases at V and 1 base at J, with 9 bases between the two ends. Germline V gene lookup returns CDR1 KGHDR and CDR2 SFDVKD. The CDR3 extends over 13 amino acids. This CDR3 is CATRGQSGNTIYF. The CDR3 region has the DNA TGTGCCACCCGCGGACAGTCTGGAAACACCATATATTTT.

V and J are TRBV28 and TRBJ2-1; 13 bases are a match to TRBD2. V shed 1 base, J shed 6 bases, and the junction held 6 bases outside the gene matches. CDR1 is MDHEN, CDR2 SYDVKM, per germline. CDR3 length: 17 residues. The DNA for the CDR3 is TGTGCCAGCAGTTTATTGGGGACTAGCGGGACCCTCAATGAGCAGTTCTTC. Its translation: CASSLLGTSGTLNEQFF.

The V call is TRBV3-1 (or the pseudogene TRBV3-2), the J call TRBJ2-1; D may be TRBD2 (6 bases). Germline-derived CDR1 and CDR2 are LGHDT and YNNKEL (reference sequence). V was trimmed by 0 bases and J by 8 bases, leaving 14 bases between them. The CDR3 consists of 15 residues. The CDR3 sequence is CASSQERLASYEQFF. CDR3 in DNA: TGTGCCAGCAGCCAAGAGCGGCTAGCGAGCTATGAGCAGTTCTTC.

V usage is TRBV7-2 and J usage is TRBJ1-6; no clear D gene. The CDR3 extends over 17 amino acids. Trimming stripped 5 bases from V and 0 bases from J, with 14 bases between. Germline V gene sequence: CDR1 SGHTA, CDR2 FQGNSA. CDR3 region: CASSLDKPSSYNSPLHF. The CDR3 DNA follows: TGTGCCAGCAGCCTTGACAAACCGAGCTCCTATAATTCACCCCTCCACTTT.

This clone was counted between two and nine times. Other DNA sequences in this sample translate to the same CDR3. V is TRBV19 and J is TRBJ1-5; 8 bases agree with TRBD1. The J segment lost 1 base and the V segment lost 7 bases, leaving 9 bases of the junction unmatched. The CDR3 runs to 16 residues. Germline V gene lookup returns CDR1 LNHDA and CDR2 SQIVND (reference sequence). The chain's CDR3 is CASTPGQGRSNQPQHF. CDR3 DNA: TGTGCCAGTACCCCAGGACAGGGACGGAGCAATCAGCCCCAGCATTTT.

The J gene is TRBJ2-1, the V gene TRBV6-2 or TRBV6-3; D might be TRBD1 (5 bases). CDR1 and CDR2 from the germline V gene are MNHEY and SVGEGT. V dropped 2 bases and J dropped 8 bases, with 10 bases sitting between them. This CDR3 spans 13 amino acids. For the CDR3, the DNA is TGTGCCAGCAGTTACGGCAGGGCTTATGAGCAGTTCTTC. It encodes CASSYGRAYEQFF.

CDR3 nucleotide sequence: TGTGCCAGTAGTACAACTCTCGGGACTTCCTCCTATAGCAATCAGCCCCAGCATTTT. Residues: CASSTTLGTSSYSNQPQHF. The chain links TRBV19 to TRBJ1-5; TRBD1 is a possible D gene (5 bases). With 4 bases removed from V and 0 bases from J, the gap between germline ends came to 22 bases. Looked up from germline, CDR1 is LNHDA and CDR2 is SQIVND (reference sequence). The CDR3 is 19 residues long.

Here the CDR3 reads CASSETGLRVEKLFF. Here the CDR3 DNA reads TGCGCCAGCAGCGAAACAGGGCTAAGAGTTGAAAAACTGTTTTTT. The J gene is TRBJ1-4, the V gene TRBV5-1; weak D call: TRBD1 (6 bases). Germline-derived CDR1 and CDR2 are SGHRS and YFSETQ. V dropped 4 bases and J dropped 7 bases, with 17 bases sitting between them. The CDR3 spans 15 residues.

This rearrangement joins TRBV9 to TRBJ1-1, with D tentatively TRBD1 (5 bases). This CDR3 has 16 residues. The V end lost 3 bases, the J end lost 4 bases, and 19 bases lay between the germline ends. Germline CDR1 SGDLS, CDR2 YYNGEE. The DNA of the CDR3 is TGTGCCAGCAGCGCGTATTCCGGACACCGATTCACTGAAGCTTTCTTT. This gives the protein CASSAYSGHRFTEAFF. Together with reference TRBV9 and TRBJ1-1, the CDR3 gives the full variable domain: DSGVTQTPKHLITATGQRVTLRCSPRSGDLSVYWYQQSLDQGLQFLIQYYNGEERAKGNILERFSAQQFPDLHSELNLSSLELGDSALYFCASSAYSGHRFTEAFFGQGTRLTVV.

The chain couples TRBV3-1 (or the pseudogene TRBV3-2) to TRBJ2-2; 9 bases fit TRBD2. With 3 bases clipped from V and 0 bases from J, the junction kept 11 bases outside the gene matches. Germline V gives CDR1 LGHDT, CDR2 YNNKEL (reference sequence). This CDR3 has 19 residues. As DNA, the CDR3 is TGTGCCAGCAGCCACCTGTTGGGGCGGGGGGGCGCGAACACCGGGGAGCTGTTTTTT. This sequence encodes CASSHLLGRGGANTGELFF.

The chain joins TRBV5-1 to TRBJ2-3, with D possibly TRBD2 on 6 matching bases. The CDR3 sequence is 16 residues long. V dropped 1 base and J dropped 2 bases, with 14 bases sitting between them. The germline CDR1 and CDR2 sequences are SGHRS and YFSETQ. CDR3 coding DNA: TGCGCCAGCAGCTTGCAGGGAGGACTTATCACAGATACGCAGTATTTT. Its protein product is CASSLQGGLITDTQYF.

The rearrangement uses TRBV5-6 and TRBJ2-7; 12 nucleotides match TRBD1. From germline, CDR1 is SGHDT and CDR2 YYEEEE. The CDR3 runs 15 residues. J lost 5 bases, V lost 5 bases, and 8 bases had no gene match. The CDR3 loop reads CASRLWGQGAHEQYF. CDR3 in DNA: TGTGCCAGCAGACTTTGGGGACAGGGGGCGCACGAGCAGTACTTC.

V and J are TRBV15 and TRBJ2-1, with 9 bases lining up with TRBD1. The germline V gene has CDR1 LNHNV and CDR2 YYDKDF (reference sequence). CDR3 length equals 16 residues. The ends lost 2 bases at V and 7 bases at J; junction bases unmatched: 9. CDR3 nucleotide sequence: TGTGCCACCAGCAGAAATCCGGGACAGGGAGGAAATGAGCAGTTCTTC. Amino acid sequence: CATSRNPGQGGNEQFF.

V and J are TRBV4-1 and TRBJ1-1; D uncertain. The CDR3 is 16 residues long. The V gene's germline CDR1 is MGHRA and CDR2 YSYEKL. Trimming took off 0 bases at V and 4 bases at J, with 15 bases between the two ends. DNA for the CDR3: TGCGCCAGCAGCCAAGATCTGCAGGCGGGCGGCACTGAAGCTTTCTTT. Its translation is CASSQDLQAGGTEAFF.

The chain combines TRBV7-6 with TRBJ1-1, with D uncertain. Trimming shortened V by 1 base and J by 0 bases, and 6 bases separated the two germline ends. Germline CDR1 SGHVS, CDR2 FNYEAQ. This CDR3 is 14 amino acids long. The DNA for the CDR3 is TGTGCCAGCAGCTTAGTGGGCCTGAACACTGAAGCTTTCTTT. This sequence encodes CASSLVGLNTEAFF. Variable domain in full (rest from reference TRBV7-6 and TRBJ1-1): GAGVSQSPRYKVTKRGQDVALRCDPISGHVSLYWYRQALGQGPEFLTYFNYEAQQDKSGLPNDRFSAERPEGSISTLTIQRTEQRDSAMYRCASSLVGLNTEAFFGQGTRLTVV.

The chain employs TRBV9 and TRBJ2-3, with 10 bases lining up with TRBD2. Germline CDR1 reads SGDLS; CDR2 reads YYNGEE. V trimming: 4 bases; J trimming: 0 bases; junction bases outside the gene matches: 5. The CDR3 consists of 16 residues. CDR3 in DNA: TGTGCCAGCAGCACGGGACTAGCGACGAGCACAGATACGCAGTATTTT. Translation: CASSTGLATSTDTQYF.

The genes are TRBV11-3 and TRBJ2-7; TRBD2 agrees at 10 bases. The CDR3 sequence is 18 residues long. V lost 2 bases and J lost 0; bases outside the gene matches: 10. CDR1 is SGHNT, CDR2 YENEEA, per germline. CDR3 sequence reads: CASSLRGSGRTPSYEQYF. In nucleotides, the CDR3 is TGTGCCAGCAGCTTAAGGGGTAGCGGGAGGACTCCCTCCTACGAGCAGTACTTC.

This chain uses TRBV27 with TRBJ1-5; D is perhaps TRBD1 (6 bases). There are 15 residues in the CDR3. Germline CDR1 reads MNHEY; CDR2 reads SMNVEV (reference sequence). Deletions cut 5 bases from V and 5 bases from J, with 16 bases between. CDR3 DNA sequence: TGTGCCAGCAGTCGTGATGGGGGCCTATATCAGCCCCAGCATTTT. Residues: CASSRDGGLYQPQHF.

The CDR3, as DNA: TGTGCCAGCAGTCGGACAGGGCCCTCCAATCAGCCCCAGCATTTT. Its protein is CASSRTGPSNQPQHF. The V call is TRBV27, the J call TRBJ1-5; 8 positions match TRBD1. The CDR3 runs to 15 residues. Germline CDR1 and CDR2: MNHEY and SMNVEV (reference sequence). The J segment lost 3 bases and the V segment lost 5 bases, leaving 6 bases of the junction unmatched.

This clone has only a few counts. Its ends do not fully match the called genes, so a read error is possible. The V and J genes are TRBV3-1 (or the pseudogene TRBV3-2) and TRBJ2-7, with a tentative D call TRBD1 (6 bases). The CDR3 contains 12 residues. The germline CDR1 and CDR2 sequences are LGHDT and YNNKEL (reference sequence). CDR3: CASSHQQGPLVF. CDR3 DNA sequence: TGTGCCAGCAGCCATCAACAGGGCCCCTTGGTCTTC.

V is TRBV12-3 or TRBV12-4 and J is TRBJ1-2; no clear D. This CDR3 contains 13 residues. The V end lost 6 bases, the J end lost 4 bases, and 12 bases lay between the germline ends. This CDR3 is CASSNSYIYGYTF. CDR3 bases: TGTGCCAGCAGCAATTCCTATATCTATGGCTACACCTTC.

The CDR3 loop reads CAIRKTTGGEGGELFF. Here the CDR3 DNA reads TGTGCCATCAGAAAAACCACTGGGGGGGAAGGCGGGGAGCTGTTTTTT. The gene calls are TRBV10-3 and TRBJ2-2, with 7 bases fitting TRBD2. This CDR3 has 16 residues. V shed 6 bases and J 7 bases; nucleotides not matched to a gene: 14. Germline values: CDR1 ENHRY, CDR2 SYGVKD.